One sample yielded the 11 T cell receptor beta chains listed below, sequenced in a study of blood T cell repertoires in COVID-19. TCRdb keeps only in-frame clones here, not all; method: immunoSEQ multiplex PCR. The table shows a few hundred thousand clones, with roughly 87% occurring only once. The material sequenced was peripheral blood. These receptors came from a human donor in a cohort sampled during active COVID-19.

This chain links TRBV15 with TRBJ2-5; a possible D gene is TRBD2 (5 bases). CDR3 length equals 15 residues. CDR1 and CDR2 (germline): LNHNV, YYDKDF (reference sequence). Trimming took off 3 bases at V and 2 bases at J, with 13 bases between the two ends. DNA for the CDR3: TGTGCCACCAGCAGTGGACTCACAATACAAGAGACCCAGTACTTC. Translated, it gives CATSSGLTIQETQYF.

This chain uses TRBV27 with TRBJ1-5; D perhaps matches TRBD1 (5 bases). V lost 2 bases and J lost 0, with 11 bases in between. From germline, CDR1 is MNHEY and CDR2 SMNVEV (reference sequence). CDR3 length equals 16 residues. CDR3 sequence reads: CASSLRGLHSNQPQHF. The CDR3 bases are TGTGCCAGCAGTTTAAGGGGCTTACATAGCAATCAGCCCCAGCATTTT.

The chain uses TRBV24-1 and TRBJ2-5; 8 bases are shared with TRBD1. Trimming took 6 bases from V and 5 from J; bases not matched to a gene: 4. The CDR3 runs 13 residues. CDR1 is KGHDR, CDR2 SFDVKD, per germline. CDR3 sequence (DNA): TGTGCCACCAGTTCCTCAGGGGGCGAGACCCAGTACTTC. Protein: CATSSSGGETQYF.

V gene TRBV5-6 combines with J gene TRBJ1-1; no clear D. The V end lost 2 bases, the J end lost 3 bases, and 8 bases lay between the germline ends. The germline V gene has CDR1 SGHDT and CDR2 YYEEEE. The CDR3 is 13 amino acids. CDR3 in DNA: TGTGCCAGCAGCTTACGAGGGTACACTGAAGCTTTCTTT. Translating gives CASSLRGYTEAFF.

The rearrangement uses TRBV3-1 (or the pseudogene TRBV3-2) and TRBJ1-3; no firm D call. The CDR3 is made up of 16 amino acids. The V gene lost 1 base and the J gene lost 0 bases, with 10 bases spanning the gap. The germline CDR1 and CDR2 sequences are LGHDT and YNNKEL (reference sequence). CDR3 sequence (DNA): TGTGCCAGCAGCCAAGGTATCCAGGCCTCTGGAAACACCATATATTTT. It yields the protein CASSQGIQASGNTIYF.

This chain links TRBV2 with TRBJ2-3; TRBD1 agrees at 9 bases. Looked up from germline, CDR1 is SNHLY and CDR2 is FYNNEI. Germline trimming cut 5 bases from V and 7 bases from J; bases unmatched to any gene: 4. This CDR3 has 13 residues. The CDR3 spells CASSRDREHTQYF. The CDR3 DNA is TGTGCCAGCAGTAGGGACAGGGAGCATACGCAGTATTTT.

V is TRBV11-2 and J is TRBJ2-7; possible D gene TRBD2, 6 bases. V lost 8 bases and J lost 1, with 12 bases in between. CDR1 and CDR2 from the germline V gene are SGHAT and FQNNGV. The CDR3 is 13 residues long. CDR3 amino acids: CASHKGGSYEQYF. The CDR3, as DNA: TGTGCCAGCCATAAAGGAGGGTCCTACGAGCAGTACTTC. Complete variable domain (other parts from reference TRBV11-2 and TRBJ2-7): EAGVAQSPRYKIIEKRQSVAFWCNPISGHATLYWYQQILGQGPKLLIQFQNNGVVDDSQLPKDRFSAERLKGVDSTLKIQPAKLEDSAVYLCASHKGGSYEQYFGPGTRLTVT.

V and J are TRBV6-5 and TRBJ2-7, with TRBD1 matching over 10 bases. Trimming removed 6 bases from V and 3 bases from J; junction bases left unmatched: 8. The germline V gene has CDR1 MNHEY and CDR2 SVGAGI. The CDR3 is made up of 15 amino acids. The CDR3 sequence is CASSYQGTGVYEQYF. Here the CDR3 DNA reads TGTGCCAGCAGCTACCAAGGGACAGGGGTCTACGAGCAGTACTTC.

The rearrangement links TRBV19 to TRBJ2-5; TRBD2 matches 11 bases. CDR3 length equals 15 residues. The junction had 7 bases not matched to a gene; V was cut back by 5 bases and J by 5 bases. Germline loops: CDR1 LNHDA, CDR2 SQIVND (reference sequence). The CDR3 is CASSLIAGGWETQYF. CDR3 nucleotides: TGTGCCAGTAGTTTAATAGCGGGAGGGTGGGAGACCCAGTACTTC.

The rearrangement joins TRBV27 to TRBJ2-7, with TRBD2 matching 8 bases. In germline, CDR1 is MNHEY, CDR2 SMNVEV (reference sequence). Germline trimming cut 5 bases from V and 1 base from J; bases unmatched to any gene: 4. The CDR3 runs 14 residues. CDR3 nucleotides: TGTGCCAGCAGTACGGTAGCGGGGTCCTACGAGCAGTACTTC. Protein sequence: CASSTVAGSYEQYF.

In its sample, this clone was seen a few times. The rearrangement joins TRBV7-9 to TRBJ1-1; D unclear. In germline, CDR1 is SEHNR, CDR2 FQNEAQ (reference sequence). V lost 10 bases to trimming and J lost 1 base, with 7 bases between them. The CDR3 length is 11 residues. The CDR3 DNA reads TGTGCCACTCAACAGAACACTGAAGCTTTCTTT. This gives the protein CATQQNTEAFF.